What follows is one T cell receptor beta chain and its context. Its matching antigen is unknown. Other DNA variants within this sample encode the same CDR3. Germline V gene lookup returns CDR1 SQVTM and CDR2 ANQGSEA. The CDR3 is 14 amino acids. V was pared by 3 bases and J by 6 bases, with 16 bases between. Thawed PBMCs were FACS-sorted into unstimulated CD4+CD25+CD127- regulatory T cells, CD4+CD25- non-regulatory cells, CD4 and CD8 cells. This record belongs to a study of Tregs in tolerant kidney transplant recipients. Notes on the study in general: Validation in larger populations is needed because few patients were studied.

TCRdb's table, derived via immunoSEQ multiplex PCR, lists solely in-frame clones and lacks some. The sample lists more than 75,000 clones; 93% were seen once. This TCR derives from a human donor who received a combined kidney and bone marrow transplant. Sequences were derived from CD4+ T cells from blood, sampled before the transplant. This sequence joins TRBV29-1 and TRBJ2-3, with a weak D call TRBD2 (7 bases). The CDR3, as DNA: TGCAGCGTTGAGGGAGGGCCGGGGGCGGATACGCAGTATTTT. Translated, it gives CSVEGGPGADTQYF.